In its sample, the clone carrying this TCR beta chain was seen many times. TCRbeta library construction was performed incorporating unique molecular identifiers. TCRdb ran MiXCR on the PCR reads and lists one entry per CDR3 protein. The profile shows some 220,000 distinct CDR3 sequences, approximately 10% of them singletons. This sample is part of a study of T-cell reconstitution after alpha-beta-depleted transplantation in children. V was pared by 2 bases and J by 3 bases, with 14 bases between. Germline-derived CDR1 and CDR2 are KGHSH and LQKENI. This CDR3 has 15 amino acids. The clonotype comes from a child under two years old with acute myeloid leukemia, due to receive a stem cell transplant. Source: PBMCs, taken before TCRalphabeta/CD19-depleted stem cell transplant. This chain connects TRBV18 to TRBJ2-7; TRBD1 is a possible D gene (5 bases). The CDR3 DNA reads TGTGCCAGCTCACCAGCGGCCACAGGAAACTACGAGCAGTACTTC. This codes for CASSPAATGNYEQYF.